The text below deals with one T cell receptor (beta chain). Antigen specificity is unknown. Since a much larger clone is just one base distant, this may be a read error. The data stem from a study of T-cell reconstitution after alpha-beta-depleted transplantation in children. Whole-study findings and limits: Several hundred graft clones that had expanded were reportedly the source of alpha-beta T cells about two months after transplant.

Unique molecular identifiers were used to barcode this TCRbeta library. TCRdb independently ran MiXCR on the PCR reads; one entry per CDR3 protein. The sample contains over 150,000 distinct CDR3 sequences, approximately 6.9% of which appear only once. This CDR3 spans 15 amino acids. CDR1 is DFQATT and CDR2 is SNEGSKA in the germline V gene (reference sequence). The chain employs TRBV20-1 and TRBJ1-5; 7 nucleotides match TRBD1. The receptor was derived from a boy between 2 and 15 years old with acute lymphoblastic leukemia, due to receive a stem cell transplant. This sample comprised PBMCs, obtained before TCRalphabeta/CD19-depleted stem cell transplant. CDR3: CCAREGDSLNQPQHF. The DNA of the CDR3 is TGCTGTGCTAGAGAGGGGGACAGTCTTAATCAGCCCCAGCATTTT.